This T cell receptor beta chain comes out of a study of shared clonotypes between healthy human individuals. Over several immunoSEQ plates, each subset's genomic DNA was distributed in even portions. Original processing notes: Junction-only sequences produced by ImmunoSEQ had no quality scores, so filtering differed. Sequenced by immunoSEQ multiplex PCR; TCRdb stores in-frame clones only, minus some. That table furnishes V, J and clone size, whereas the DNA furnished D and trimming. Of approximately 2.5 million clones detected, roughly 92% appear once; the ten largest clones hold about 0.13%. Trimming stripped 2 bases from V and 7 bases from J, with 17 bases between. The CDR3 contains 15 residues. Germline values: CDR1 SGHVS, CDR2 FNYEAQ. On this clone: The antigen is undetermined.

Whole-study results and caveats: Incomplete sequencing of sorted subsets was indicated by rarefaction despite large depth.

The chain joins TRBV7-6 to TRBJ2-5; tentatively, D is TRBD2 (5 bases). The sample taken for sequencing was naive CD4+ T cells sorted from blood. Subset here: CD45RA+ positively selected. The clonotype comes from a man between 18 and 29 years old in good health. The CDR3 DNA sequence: TGTGCCAGCAGCTTAAGAAGCGGAGCCATTGGGACCCAGTACTTC. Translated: CASSLRSGAIGTQYF.